This T cell receptor (beta chain) emerged from a study of blood T cell repertoires in COVID-19. Germline CDR1 and CDR2: SGDLS and YYNGEE. This CDR3 contains 20 residues. J was trimmed by 0 bases and V by 3 bases; bases with no gene match: 15. The repertoire was sequenced with immunoSEQ multiplex PCR; TCRdb's copy has only in-frame clones and lacks some. The table includes approximately 180,000 clones, more than 75% detected once. The receptor was isolated from a human donor with acute COVID-19. The donor label of this sample is uncertain. The specimen was PBMCs or T cells enriched from blood (not recorded which). The chain has TRBV9 and TRBJ2-3; 11 bases are shared with TRBD2. Here the CDR3 DNA reads TGTGCCAGCAGCGGCGGTAGACCTAAGACTAGCGGGGCTAGCACAGATACGCAGTATTTT. It encodes CASSGGRPKTSGASTDTQYF.